Presented here are 13 T cell receptor beta chains from one specimen sequenced in a study of radiotherapy plus CTLA-4 blockade in lung cancer. The method was immunoSEQ multiplex PCR; TCRdb's version includes in-frame clones alone and lacks a portion of them. The sample records approximately 50,000 clones, 55% to 80% being singletons. The sample consisted of peripheral blood, taken from a patient treated with radiotherapy plus ipilimumab. Source of these receptors: a human donor with non-small cell lung cancer who had a complete response to radiotherapy plus ipilimumab.

J is TRBJ1-1 and V is TRBV2; tentative D call: TRBD1 (6 bases). Germline CDR1 and CDR2: SNHLY and FYNNEI. Deletions cut 1 base from V and 10 bases from J, with 10 bases between. CDR3 length equals 12 residues. The chain's CDR3 is CASSEDRARAFF. The CDR3 nucleotides read TGTGCCAGCAGTGAAGACAGGGCTCGAGCTTTCTTT. Supplemented by reference TRBV2 and TRBJ1-1, the full variable domain reads EPEVTQTPSHQVTQMGQEVILRCVPISNHLYFYWYRQILGQKVEFLVSFYNNEISEKSEIFDDQFSVERPDGSNFTLKIRSTKLEDSAMYFCASSEDRARAFFGQGTRLTVV.

The CDR3 loop is CASSLTGLQPYGYTF. CDR3 bases: TGTGCCAGCAGCTTAACAGGTTTACAGCCTTATGGCTACACCTTC. V and J are TRBV7-8 and TRBJ1-2, with D possibly being TRBD1 (5 bases). This CDR3 is 15 amino acids long. Per germline, CDR1 SGHVS and CDR2 FQNEAQ. V was clipped by 2 bases and J by 5 bases, with 15 bases between them.

In its sample, this clone was seen a few times. In DNA, the CDR3 is TGTGCCACCAGCAGAGATTTCCCAGGGGTCTCTGGAAACACCATATATTTT. Translating it yields CATSRDFPGVSGNTIYF. The rearrangement joins TRBV15 to TRBJ1-3; a weak D match, TRBD1 (6 bases). CDR3 length: 17 residues. Germline V lookup: CDR1 LNHNV, CDR2 YYDKDF (reference sequence). The V and J ends lost 0 bases and 0 bases respectively, with 12 bases between them.

The rearrangement links TRBV2 to TRBJ2-3, with D possibly TRBD2 on 6 matching bases. Between the trimmed V and J ends, which lost 0 bases and 1 base, there was a span of 14 bases. The CDR3 has 17 amino acids. Germline V gene sequence: CDR1 SNHLY, CDR2 FYNNEI. As DNA, the CDR3 is TGTGCCAGCAGTGAAGCTCGGAGGGGACGGGGCACAGATACGCAGTATTTT. Encoded protein: CASSEARRGRGTDTQYF.

This rearrangement joins TRBV28 to TRBJ1-5, with a possible D match to TRBD1 (5 bases). The CDR3 spans 15 residues. Germline V gene data show CDR1 as MDHEN and CDR2 as SYDVKM. The V and J ends lost 9 bases and 6 bases respectively, with 21 bases between them. CDR3 region: CASTRSWGGFQPQHF. The CDR3 region has the DNA TGTGCCAGTACGAGAAGTTGGGGGGGATTTCAGCCCCAGCATTTT.

The sample holds a few counts of this clone. This chain connects TRBV2 to TRBJ1-3; D gene ambiguous. The CDR3 sequence is 14 residues long. Per the germline V gene, CDR1 is SNHLY and CDR2 is FYNNEI. Trimming cost V 2 bases and J 2 bases, with 7 bases left between them. The CDR3 is CASSEPRAGNTIYF. CDR3 DNA sequence: TGTGCCAGCAGTGAACCGCGGGCTGGAAACACCATATATTTT.

V is TRBV19 and J is TRBJ2-7; 7 bases align to TRBD2. Germline V CDR1 and CDR2: LNHDA, SQIVND (reference sequence). Trimming removed 6 bases from V and 3 bases from J; junction bases left unmatched: 5. This CDR3 region has 13 residues. The DNA of the CDR3 is TGTGCCAGTAGCCTGGGACTACTCTACGAGCAGTACTTC. Translated, it gives CASSLGLLYEQYF.

The CDR3 reads CASSPGGPDTQYF. The CDR3 nucleotides are TGTGCCAGCAGCCCCGGGGGGCCAGATACGCAGTATTTT. The chain combines TRBV7-9 with TRBJ2-3; weak D call: TRBD2 (7 bases). The CDR3 is 13 amino acids. The V gene lost 5 bases and the J gene lost 4 bases, with 10 bases spanning the gap. CDR1 is SEHNR and CDR2 is FQNEAQ in the germline V gene (reference sequence). The full variable domain, its missing parts supplied by reference TRBV7-9 and TRBJ2-3, is DTGVSQNPRHKITKRGQNVTFRCDPISEHNRLYWYRQTLGQGPEFLTYFQNEAQLEKSRLLSDRFSAERPKGSFSTLEIQRTEQGDSAMYLCASSPGGPDTQYFGPGTRLTVL.

This sequence joins TRBV6-6 and TRBJ2-1, with D possibly being TRBD2 (5 bases). V lost 7 bases to trimming and J lost 3 bases, with 16 bases between them. The germline CDR1 and CDR2 sequences are MNHNY and SVGAGI (reference sequence). This CDR3 has 15 residues. The CDR3 nucleotides are TGTGCCAGCACCCAGACCATAGACTACTACAATGAGCAGTTCTTC. It yields the protein CASTQTIDYYNEQFF.

The chain carries TRBV18 and TRBJ2-5; D is ambiguous. CDR1 is KGHSH and CDR2 is LQKENI in the germline V gene. With 0 bases removed from V and 5 bases from J, the gap between germline ends came to 7 bases. This CDR3 is built from 13 residues. CDR3 DNA sequence: TGTGCCAGCTCACCACCCGGTTGGGAGACCCAGTACTTC. Translated: CASSPPGWETQYF.

This rearrangement joins TRBV10-3 to TRBJ2-7; TRBD2 might be the D (5 bases). Looked up from germline, CDR1 is ENHRY and CDR2 is SYGVKD. Trimming took 5 bases from V and 4 from J, leaving 15 bases between them. The CDR3 has 14 residues. The CDR3 loop is CAISLSGEAYEQYF. CDR3 in DNA: TGTGCCATCAGTCTGTCCGGGGAAGCATACGAGCAGTACTTC.

The V call is TRBV10-2, the J call TRBJ2-2; unclear D gene. The CDR3 totals 14 residues. V lost 0 bases to trimming and J lost 9 bases, with 11 bases between them. Germline lookup yields CDR1 WSHSY and CDR2 SAAADI. The CDR3 DNA reads as TGCGCCAGCAGTGAGTCGACTTTTCCCAGGGAGCTGTTTTTT. Protein product: CASSESTFPRELFF.

The chain couples TRBV29-1 to TRBJ1-1, with 9 bases aligning to TRBD1. CDR3 length: 17 residues. Trimming removed 1 base from V and 1 base from J; junction bases left unmatched: 10. Germline V gives CDR1 SQVTM, CDR2 ANQGSEA. The CDR3 loop is CSVEGSGQGTPNTEAFF. The DNA for the CDR3 is TGCAGCGTTGAAGGTTCGGGACAGGGAACACCGAACACTGAAGCTTTCTTT.